This T cell receptor (beta chain) came from a study of blood T cell repertoires in COVID-19. Study as a whole: Sites across the United States, Italy and Spain contributed samples from acute and convalescent COVID-19.

The protocol was immunoSEQ multiplex PCR, while the TCRdb copy is restricted to in-frame clones and leaves out a portion. The repertoire holds 250,000 or so clones, with about nine tenths as singletons. Sequences were obtained from peripheral blood. The TCR was taken from a man under 40 with COVID-19, enrolled during active disease.

CDR3 sequence reads: CASSFQGRAYEQYF. In DNA form, the CDR3 reads TGTGCCAGCAGCTTCCAGGGGAGGGCCTACGAGCAGTACTTC. V is TRBV7-2 and J is TRBJ2-7; maybe TRBD2 (7 bases). The V end was cut by 3 bases, the J end by 2 bases, with 11 bases between. The CDR3 contains 14 residues. Per germline, CDR1 SGHTA and CDR2 FQGNSA.